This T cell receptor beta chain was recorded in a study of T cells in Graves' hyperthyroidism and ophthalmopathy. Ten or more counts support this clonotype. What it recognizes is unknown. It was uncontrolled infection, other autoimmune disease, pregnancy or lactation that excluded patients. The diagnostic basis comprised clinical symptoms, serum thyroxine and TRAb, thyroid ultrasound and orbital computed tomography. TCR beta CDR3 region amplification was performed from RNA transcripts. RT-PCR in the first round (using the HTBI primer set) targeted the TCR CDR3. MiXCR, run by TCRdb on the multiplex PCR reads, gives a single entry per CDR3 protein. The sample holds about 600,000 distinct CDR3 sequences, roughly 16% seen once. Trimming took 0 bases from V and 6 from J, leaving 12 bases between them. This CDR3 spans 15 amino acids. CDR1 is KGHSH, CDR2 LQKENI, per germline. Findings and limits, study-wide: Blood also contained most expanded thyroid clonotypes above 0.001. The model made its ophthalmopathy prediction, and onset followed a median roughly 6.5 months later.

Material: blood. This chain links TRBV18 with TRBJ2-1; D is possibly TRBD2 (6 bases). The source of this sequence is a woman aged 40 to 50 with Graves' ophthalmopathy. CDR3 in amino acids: CASSPPSTGANEQFF. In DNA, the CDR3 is TGTGCCAGCTCACCACCGTCTACGGGAGCCAATGAGCAGTTCTTC.